These T cell receptor beta chains were read from a single sample in a study of identical twins. Each CDR3 protein gets one entry after TCRdb re-called the 5' RACE reads with MiXCR. The sample carries about 900,000 distinct CDR3 sequences, about 12% recorded once. The sample was also linked to a second study, of yellow fever vaccine responses in identical twins.

The sample was PBMCs. These receptors came from a woman between 18 and 29 years old in good health. Each CDR3 is given with its conserved first and last residue. D genes are given only for firm matches. Where a row states a size, it is once, few, many or the class of an expanded clone; other rows omit it.

TRBV20-1,16,TRBD2,TRBJ2-1,NA,CSAEIWLAGAYNEQFF,TGCAGTGCTGAAATATGGCTAGCGGGGGCCTACAATGAGCAGTTCTTC
TRBV5-1,16,NA,TRBJ1-5,NA,CASSLRGGYPLQPQHF,TGCGCCAGCAGCTTGAGGGGGGGATACCCACTGCAGCCCCAGCATTTT
TRBV4-2,18,TRBD2,TRBJ2-1,NA,CASSLGLAGGLYNNEQFF,TGTGCCAGCAGCCTGGGACTAGCGGGAGGGCTGTACAACAATGAGCAGTTCTTC
TRBV29-1,11,NA,TRBJ2-2,NA,CSVVKGGELFF,TGCAGCGTGGTCAAAGGCGGGGAGCTGTTTTTT
TRBV6-5,15,NA,TRBJ2-2,NA,CASSHGDGHTGELFF,TGTGCCAGCAGTCACGGGGACGGACACACCGGGGAGCTGTTTTTT
TRBV29-1,13,NA,TRBJ2-5,many,CSIRIRHQETQYF,TGCAGCATAAGGATTAGGCACCAAGAGACCCAGTACTTC
TRBV7-9,15,NA,TRBJ2-3,NA,CASSPRKGSTDTQYF,TGTGCCAGCAGCCCGCGGAAGGGGAGCACAGATACGCAGTATTTT
TRBV12-3/TRBV12-4,15,TRBD1,TRBJ1-6,many,CASSPRQGGNSPLHF,TGTGCCAGCAGTCCCCGACAGGGGGGAAATTCACCCCTCCACTTT
TRBV19,14,NA,TRBJ2-2,NA,CASSIRLETGELFF,TGTGCCAGTAGTATACGGCTAGAAACCGGGGAGCTGTTTTTT
TRBV3-1,17,NA,TRBJ2-4,NA,CASSQPRGQLAKNIQYF,TGTGCCAGCAGCCAACCCAGGGGTCAGCTAGCCAAAAACATTCAGTACTTC
TRBV7-6,16,TRBD2,TRBJ2-7,NA,CASSLVLAGGISEQYF,TGTGCCAGCAGCTTAGTTCTAGCGGGAGGGATTTCCGAGCAGTACTTC
TRBV12-3/TRBV12-4,13,NA,TRBJ2-1,many,CASTYDRYNEQFF,TGTGCCAGCACTTACGACAGATACAATGAGCAGTTCTTC
TRBV7-3,16,TRBD2,TRBJ2-1,few,CASSSQSSGTYNEQFF,TGTGCCAGCAGCTCCCAATCTAGCGGGACCTACAATGAGCAGTTCTTC
TRBV6-1,13,NA,TRBJ1-5,few,CASNGDRGSAQHF,TGTGCCAGCAACGGCGACCGGGGGTCAGCCCAGCATTTT
TRBV5-6,15,TRBD1,TRBJ1-2,many,CASSFAGTGFGGYTF,TGTGCCAGCAGTTTCGCCGGGACAGGGTTTGGTGGCTACACCTTC
TRBV12-3/TRBV12-4,12,NA,TRBJ2-3,few,CASSTSSDTQYF,TGTGCCAGCAGTACTAGTTCAGATACGCAGTATTTT
TRBV24-1,15,NA,TRBJ2-5,NA,CATSEPGWGRETQYF,TGTGCCACCAGTGAGCCCGGATGGGGGCGGGAGACCCAGTACTTC
TRBV6-5,17,TRBD2,TRBJ2-1,NA,CASSYPTSTMGYNEQFF,TGTGCCAGCAGTTACCCGACTAGCACCATGGGTTACAATGAGCAGTTCTTC
TRBV11-2,16,NA,TRBJ1-5,few,CASSPPVEGGNQPQHF,TGTGCCAGCAGCCCCCCTGTGGAGGGAGGGAATCAGCCCCAGCATTTT
TRBV12-3/TRBV12-4,16,NA,TRBJ2-3,NA,CASSLEASFVTDTQYF,TGTGCCAGCAGTTTAGAGGCCAGTTTTGTCACAGATACGCAGTATTTT
TRBV20-1,17,NA,TRBJ2-1,NA,CNAPEVYEGGGYNEQFF,TGCAATGCCCCCGAGGTGTATGAGGGGGGAGGATACAATGAGCAGTTCTTC
TRBV20-1,15,TRBD1,TRBJ2-1,few,CSARVPGQGYNEQFF,TGCAGTGCTAGAGTTCCGGGACAGGGTTACAATGAGCAGTTCTTC
TRBV5-1,11,NA,TRBJ1-4,NA,CASRAGAKLFF,TGCGCCAGCAGGGCAGGGGCAAAACTGTTTTTT
TRBV5-1,18,TRBD2,TRBJ2-7,many,CASSRTHRGRQPFYEQYF,TGCGCCAGCAGCCGAACACACCGCGGGAGACAGCCTTTCTACGAGCAGTACTTC
TRBV4-1,12,NA,TRBJ1-4,NA,CASSQLNEKLFF,TGCGCCAGCAGCCAACTAAATGAAAAACTGTTTTTT
TRBV15,14,TRBD2,TRBJ2-7,NA,CATSRTSPQYEQYF,TGTGCCACCAGCAGGACTAGCCCGCAGTACGAGCAGTACTTC
TRBV12-3/TRBV12-4,15,TRBD1,TRBJ2-1,few,CASRPTGQSYNEQFF,TGTGCCAGCAGACCAACGGGACAGTCCTACAATGAGCAGTTCTTC
TRBV14,15,NA,TRBJ2-3,many,CASSQSNWGTDTQYF,TGTGCCAGCAGCCAATCTAACTGGGGCACAGATACGCAGTATTTT
TRBV14,15,NA,TRBJ1-4,few,CASSQLGTRNEKLFF,TGTGCCAGCAGCCAGCTCGGGACAAGGAATGAAAAACTGTTTTTT
TRBV12-3/TRBV12-4,14,TRBD1,TRBJ1-6,NA,CASRVGQENSPLHF,TGTGCCAGCAGGGTGGGACAGGAAAATTCACCCCTCCACTTT
TRBV28,16,NA,TRBJ2-3,NA,CASIASTRPSTDTQYF,TGTGCCAGCATCGCCTCTACAAGACCCAGCACAGATACGCAGTATTTT
TRBV6-1,14,NA,TRBJ1-2,NA,CASTPGFREGGYTF,TGTGCCAGCACCCCCGGGTTCAGGGAGGGTGGCTACACCTTC
TRBV24-1,14,NA,TRBJ2-1,few,CATSEAGTYNEQFF,TGTGCCACCAGTGAAGCCGGGACCTACAATGAGCAGTTCTTC
TRBV14,12,NA,TRBJ2-1,NA,CASSKRIPWQFF,TGTGCCAGCAGCAAACGGATCCCGTGGCAGTTCTTC
TRBV7-9,16,NA,TRBJ2-7,few,CASSQRVAERPYEQYF,TGTGCCAGCAGCCAGCGAGTGGCGGAACGCCCCTACGAGCAGTACTTC
TRBV29-1,12,TRBD1,TRBJ1-1,NA,CSVTGGNTEAFF,TGCAGCGTTACAGGGGGGAACACTGAAGCTTTCTTT
TRBV10-3,14,TRBD1,TRBJ2-5,few,CAISDTGGRETQYF,TGTGCCATCAGTGATACAGGGGGCCGGGAGACCCAGTACTTC
TRBV5-1,16,NA,TRBJ2-2,NA,CASSSIGRQNTGELFF,TGCGCCAGCAGCTCGATTGGACGGCAGAACACCGGGGAGCTGTTTTTT
TRBV5-1,15,TRBD1,TRBJ2-3,NA,CASSPRDRSSDTQYF,TGCGCCAGCAGCCCCCGGGACAGGTCGTCCGATACGCAGTATTTT
TRBV4-2,16,NA,TRBJ2-6,NA,CASSLRTLSGANVLTF,TGTGCCAGCAGCCTCCGGACTCTCTCTGGGGCCAACGTCCTGACTTTC